The sequence of this TCR beta chain was determined in a study of patients and donors after allogeneic stem cell transplantation. The CDR3 is made up of 13 amino acids. Germline-derived CDR1 and CDR2 are SGHDT and YYEEEE. The V gene lost 2 bases and the J gene lost 8 bases, with 13 bases spanning the gap. TCRdb analysed the RT-PCR reads with MiXCR anew, one entry per CDR3 protein. The data hold more than 850,000 distinct CDR3 sequences, with over 15% observed a single time. This clonotype was picked up a small number of times. The TCR originated in a human donor who was either an allogeneic HSCT recipient or a stem cell or donor lymphocyte infusion donor (not recorded which). It is not recorded whose cells these are; they may come from a transplant donor. The rearrangement joins TRBV5-6 to TRBJ1-2, with D possibly TRBD1 on 5 matching bases. Sequencing was done on a sample of blood, either unsorted or a sorted T cell fraction (not recorded which). The CDR3 bases are TGTGCCAGCAGCTTCGGGACCTCGCGGGGCTACACCTTC. Residues: CASSFGTSRGYTF.